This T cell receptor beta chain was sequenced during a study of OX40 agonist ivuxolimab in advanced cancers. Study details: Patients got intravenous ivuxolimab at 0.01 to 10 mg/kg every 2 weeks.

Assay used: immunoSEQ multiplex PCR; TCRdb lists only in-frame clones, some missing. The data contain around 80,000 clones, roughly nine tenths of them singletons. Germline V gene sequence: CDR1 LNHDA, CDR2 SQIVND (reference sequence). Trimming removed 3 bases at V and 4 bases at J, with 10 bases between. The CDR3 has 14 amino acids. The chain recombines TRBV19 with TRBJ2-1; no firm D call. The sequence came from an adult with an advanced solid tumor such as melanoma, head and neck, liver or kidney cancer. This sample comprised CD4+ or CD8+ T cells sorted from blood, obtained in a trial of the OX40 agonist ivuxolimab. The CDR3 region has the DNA TGTGCCAGTAGTATTCCTCCTCCTTACAATGAGCAGTTCTTC. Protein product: CASSIPPPYNEQFF. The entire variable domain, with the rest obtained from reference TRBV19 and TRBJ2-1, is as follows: DGGITQSPKYLFRKEGQNVTLSCEQNLNHDAMYWYRQDPGQGLRLIYYSQIVNDFQKGDIAEGYSVSREKKESFPLTVTSAQKNPTAFYLCASSIPPPYNEQFFGPGTRLTVL.